A single sample gave rise to the 10 T cell receptor beta chains below, sequenced in a study of T cells in Graves' hyperthyroidism and ophthalmopathy. There were TCR beta CDR3 regions amplified from RNA transcripts. First-round RT-PCR targeting the TCR CDR3 was performed with the HTBI primer set. TCRdb passed the multiplex PCR reads through MiXCR, listing each CDR3 protein once. The table has 200,000 to 250,000 distinct CDR3 sequences, about 16% seen once; the top ten hold 25% to 30%. Sequencing was carried out using blood. Receptors were obtained from a woman aged 18-30 years with Graves' ophthalmopathy.

This clonotype was recorded at least ten times. The chain combines TRBV20-1 with TRBJ2-2, with a tentative D call TRBD2 (6 bases). This CDR3 is 14 amino acids long. V lost 5 bases to trimming and J lost 4 bases, with 14 bases between them. Germline CDR1 and CDR2: DFQATT and SNEGSKA (reference sequence). CDR3 region: CSASGLLSTGELFF. The CDR3 DNA sequence: TGCAGTGCTTCGGGACTCCTAAGCACCGGGGAGCTGTTTTTT.

As concerns this clonotype: A much larger clone lies one base from this, so it may be a read error. Since the CDR3 does not end with the conserved phenylalanine or tryptophan, this likely comes from a read error. This sequence joins TRBV19 and TRBJ1-1, with D unresolved. The CDR3 has 13 residues. Germline V gene lookup returns CDR1 LNHDA and CDR2 SQIVND (reference sequence). Trimming stripped 3 bases from V and 4 bases from J, with 9 bases between. Here the CDR3 DNA reads TGTGCCAGTAGTATGTCCCCTGGCACTGAAGCTTTCCTT. Translating gives CASSMSPGTEAFL.

The sample holds many counts of this clonotype. The chain carries TRBV19 and TRBJ1-5, with TRBD1 matching over 8 bases. J was trimmed by 7 bases and V by 9 bases; bases with no gene match: 17. Germline lookup yields CDR1 LNHDA and CDR2 SQIVND (reference sequence). The CDR3 is 16 amino acids. DNA for the CDR3: TGTGCCAGCACTCGACAGGGGAGGTCGGGGATACAGCCCCAGCATTTT. Translating gives CASTRQGRSGIQPQHF.

This clonotype was observed many times. DNA for the CDR3: TGTGCCAGCAGCCCAGGGGGTTCCATGAACACTGAAGCTTTCTTT. As protein: CASSPGGSMNTEAFF. The chain uses TRBV5-6 and TRBJ1-1, with 7 bases that match TRBD1. Germline lookup yields CDR1 SGHDT and CDR2 YYEEEE. With V trimmed by 4 bases and J by 0 bases, 6 bases remained unmatched. CDR3 length: 15 amino acids. The full variable domain, completed using reference TRBV5-6 and TRBJ1-1, is DAGVTQSPTHLIKTRGQQVTLRCSPKSGHDTVSWYQQALGQGPQFIFQYYEEEERQRGNFPDRFSGHQFPNYSSELNVNALLLGDSALYLCASSPGGSMNTEAFFGQGTRLTVV.

This clonotype showed up many times. The chain has TRBV5-1 and TRBJ2-7, with TRBD1 identical over 7 bases. The ends lost 2 bases at V and 3 bases at J; junction bases unmatched: 8. Germline values: CDR1 SGHRS, CDR2 YFSETQ. The CDR3 contains 15 residues. The CDR3 DNA follows: TGCGCCAGCAGCTTCCGGGACAGCCAATTCTACGAGCAGTACTTC. Translating it yields CASSFRDSQFYEQYF.

This clonotype was counted at least ten times. The chain couples TRBV12-3 or TRBV12-4 to TRBJ1-1, with 11 bases aligning to TRBD1. J gave up 0 bases and V 6 bases, and 6 bases lay outside the gene matches. CDR3 length equals 16 residues. The CDR3, as DNA: TGTGCCAGCAGGCCCGGGACAGGGGGAGTGAACACTGAAGCTTTCTTT. As protein: CASRPGTGGVNTEAFF.

The chain is built from TRBV19 and TRBJ1-1; D not certain. With 2 bases removed from V and 3 bases from J, the gap between germline ends came to 10 bases. Germline CDR1 LNHDA, CDR2 SQIVND (reference sequence). The CDR3 sequence is 14 residues long. The CDR3 is CASSIRGLDTEAFF. CDR3 DNA: TGTGCCAGTAGTATACGGGGTTTGGACACTGAAGCTTTCTTT.

At least ten counts were recorded for this clonotype. V is TRBV5-1 and J is TRBJ2-2, with D unclear. V was pared by 3 bases and J by 5 bases, with 20 bases between. CDR3 length: 17 residues. CDR1 and CDR2 (germline): SGHRS, YFSETQ. DNA of the CDR3: TGCGCCAGCAGCTCGGTGGCGAATAAGAAGAGGACCGGGGAGCTGTTTTTT. Translated, it gives CASSSVANKKRTGELFF.

This clonotype was counted ten times or more. The chain employs TRBV18 and TRBJ2-7; D is perhaps TRBD1 (6 bases). Per germline, CDR1 KGHSH and CDR2 LQKENI. V lost 3 bases and J lost 2, with 17 bases in between. The CDR3 runs 16 residues. CDR3 region: CASSPQGTSPTYEQYF. The CDR3 DNA is TGTGCCAGCTCACCCCAGGGGACATCGCCTACCTACGAGCAGTACTTC.

Many counts were recorded for this clonotype. This chain connects TRBV11-2 to TRBJ1-1; 10 bases are shared with TRBD1. V was pared by 5 bases and J by 4 bases, with 7 bases of the junction left unmatched. Per the germline V gene, CDR1 is SGHAT and CDR2 is FQNNGV. The length of the CDR3 is 15 residues. The DNA for the CDR3 is TGTGCCAGCAGCCCAGGACAGGGGGTTGGCACTGAAGCTTTCTTT. Translating it yields CASSPGQGVGTEAFF.